The following is a TCR beta chain sequence with its context. Its cognate antigen is unknown. The entry originates in a study of STAT5B mutations in CD4+ large granular lymphocyte leukemia. Study findings and constraints: 8/27 top patient clones versus 2/35 control clones were TRBV06-family. Data were not HLA-matched across samples. Patient CD4-sorted repertoires looked more clonal than healthy CD4+ repertoires, even without putative leukemic clones.

Trimming took 4 bases from V and 4 from J, leaving 13 bases between them. In germline, CDR1 is SQVTM, CDR2 ANQGSEA. The CDR3 is made up of 13 amino acids. Method: immunoSEQ multiplex PCR; TCRdb's copy keeps in-frame clones and lacks some. Here the sample spans under 35,000 clones, 65% to 70% being singletons. Buffy coats from healthy blood donors served as controls. The chain combines TRBV29-1 with TRBJ2-5; D gene uncertain. The receptor's source is a human donor in good health. The sequencing sample was made of CD4+ T cells from blood buffy coats. This CDR3 reads CSVVWTGVETQYF. DNA for the CDR3: TGCAGCGTTGTATGGACCGGCGTAGAGACCCAGTACTTC.